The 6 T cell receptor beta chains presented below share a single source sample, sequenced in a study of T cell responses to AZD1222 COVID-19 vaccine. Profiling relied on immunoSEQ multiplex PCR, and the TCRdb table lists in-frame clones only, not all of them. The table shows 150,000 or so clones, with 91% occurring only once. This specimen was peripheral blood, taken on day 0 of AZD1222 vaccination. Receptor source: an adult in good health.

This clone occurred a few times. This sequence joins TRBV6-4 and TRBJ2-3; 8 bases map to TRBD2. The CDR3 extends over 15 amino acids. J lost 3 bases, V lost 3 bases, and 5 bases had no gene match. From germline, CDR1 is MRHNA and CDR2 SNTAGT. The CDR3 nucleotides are TGTGCCAGCAGTGATTCGGGACTAGTAACAGATACGCAGTATTTT. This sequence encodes CASSDSGLVTDTQYF.

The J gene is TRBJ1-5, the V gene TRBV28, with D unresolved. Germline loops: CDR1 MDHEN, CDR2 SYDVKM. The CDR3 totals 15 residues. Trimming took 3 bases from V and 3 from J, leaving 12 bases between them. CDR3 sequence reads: CASSLIVWDNQPQHF. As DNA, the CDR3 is TGTGCCAGCAGTTTGATTGTATGGGACAATCAGCCCCAGCATTTT.

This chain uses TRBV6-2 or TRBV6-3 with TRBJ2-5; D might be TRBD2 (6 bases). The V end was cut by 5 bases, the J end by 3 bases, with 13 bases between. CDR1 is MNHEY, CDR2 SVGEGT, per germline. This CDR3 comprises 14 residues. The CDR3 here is CASSAGTGKETQYF. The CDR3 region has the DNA TGTGCCAGCAGTGCGGGAACGGGGAAAGAGACCCAGTACTTC.

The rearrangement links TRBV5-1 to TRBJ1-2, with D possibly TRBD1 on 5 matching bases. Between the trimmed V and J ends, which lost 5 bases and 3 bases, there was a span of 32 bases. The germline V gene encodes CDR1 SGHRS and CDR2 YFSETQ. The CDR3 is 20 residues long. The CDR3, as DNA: TGCGCCAGCAGACGCTACAAATTACCCAGAGACCCGACCAGGGACTATGGCTACACCTTC. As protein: CASRRYKLPRDPTRDYGYTF.

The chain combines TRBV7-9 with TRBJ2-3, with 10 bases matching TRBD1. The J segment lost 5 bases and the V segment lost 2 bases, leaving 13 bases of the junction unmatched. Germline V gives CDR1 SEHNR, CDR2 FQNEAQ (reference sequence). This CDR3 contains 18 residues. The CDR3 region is CASSLPATAGQGGDTQYF. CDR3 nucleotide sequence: TGTGCCAGCAGCTTACCGGCGACCGCTGGACAGGGGGGAGATACGCAGTATTTT.

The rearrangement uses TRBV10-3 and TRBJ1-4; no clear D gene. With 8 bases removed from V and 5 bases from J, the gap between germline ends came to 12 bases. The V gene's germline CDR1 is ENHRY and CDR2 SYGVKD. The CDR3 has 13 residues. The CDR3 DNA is TGTGCCATCTCCCCGGAATTAAATGAAAAACTGTTTTTT. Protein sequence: CAISPELNEKLFF.